Each of the 20 T cell receptor beta chains below was sequenced from the same sample in a study of T cells in Graves' hyperthyroidism and ophthalmopathy. Authors of the study amplified TCR beta CDR3 regions from RNA transcripts. The HTBI primer set served for first-round RT-PCR of the TCR CDR3. TCRdb recomputed calls from the multiplex PCR reads with MiXCR, one row per CDR3 protein. The sample includes some 490,000 distinct CDR3 sequences, around 15% of them seen just once. Material for sequencing was blood. The receptors were gathered from a woman aged 25-40 years with Graves' ophthalmopathy.

This clonotype was detected only a few times. The rearrangement uses TRBV7-2 and TRBJ1-5, with TRBD1 matching 7 bases. CDR3 size: 15 residues. J was trimmed by 11 bases and V by 0 bases; bases with no gene match: 10. CDR1 is SGHTA, CDR2 FQGNSA, per germline. The chain's CDR3 is CASSLAGGGSLSQHF. CDR3 in DNA: TGTGCCAGCAGCTTAGCAGGGGGCGGCTCCTTGTCCCAGCATTTT.

On this clonotype: Given a much more abundant clone one base away, this may be a read error. V is TRBV11-1 and J is TRBJ2-3; the D call may be TRBD1 or TRBD2 (6 bases each). V dropped 3 bases and J dropped 6 bases, with 16 bases sitting between them. The CDR3 is 15 residues long. In germline, CDR1 is SGHAT, CDR2 FQDESV (reference sequence). The DNA of the CDR3 is TGTGCCAGCAGCTTGGGGACGGGGGCCTTCGATACGCAGTATTTT. It specifies CASSLGTGAFDTQYF.

The chain has TRBV4-1 and TRBJ2-3; weak D call: TRBD1 (5 bases). V was trimmed by 0 bases and J by 1 base, leaving 8 bases between them. Germline CDR1 reads MGHRA; CDR2 reads YSYEKL. The CDR3 consists of 15 residues. CDR3 DNA sequence: TGCGCCAGCAGCCAAGAAACAGGCCGCACAGATACGCAGTATTTT. Protein: CASSQETGRTDTQYF.

This clonotype was found many times. This chain links TRBV30 with TRBJ2-7, with 8 bases matching TRBD2. V was pared by 2 bases and J by 3 bases, with 6 bases of the junction left unmatched. CDR1 and CDR2 (germline): GTSNPN, SVGIG (reference sequence). This CDR3 comprises 14 residues. CDR3 sequence: CAWSQSGGGYEQYF. CDR3 sequence (DNA): TGTGCCTGGAGTCAATCGGGGGGGGGCTACGAGCAGTACTTC. The entire variable domain, with the rest obtained from reference TRBV30 and TRBJ2-7, is as follows: SQTIHQWPATLVQPVGSPLSLECTVEGTSNPNLYWYRQAAGRGLQLLFYSVGIGQISSEVPQNLSASRPQDRQFILSSKKLLLSDSGFYLCAWSQSGGGYEQYFGPGTRLTVT.

There are many counts of this clonotype. This chain connects TRBV5-1 to TRBJ1-2, with TRBD1 matching over 9 bases. The CDR3 covers 17 residues. Germline V gene lookup returns CDR1 SGHRS and CDR2 YFSETQ. After removal of 3 bases from V and 3 bases from J, the junction contained 12 bases not matched to a gene. The CDR3 spells CASSSSGTGSIDYGYTF. For the CDR3, the DNA is TGCGCCAGCAGCTCCTCCGGGACAGGGAGTATTGACTATGGCTACACCTTC. The full variable domain, rest sourced from reference TRBV5-1 and TRBJ1-2, is KAGVTQTPRYLIKTRGQQVTLSCSPISGHRSVSWYQQTPGQGLQFLFEYFSETQRNKGNFPGRFSGRQFSNSRSEMNVSTLELGDSALYLCASSSSGTGSIDYGYTFGSGTRLTVV.

This clonotype has at least ten counts. The V call is TRBV14, the J call TRBJ2-1, with TRBD2 matching 9 bases. Germline values: CDR1 SGHDN, CDR2 FVKESK. V lost 0 bases to trimming and J lost 7 bases; unmatched junction nucleotides: 4. The CDR3 extends over 15 amino acids. CDR3 protein: CASSQDRLAGNEQFF. The CDR3 bases are TGTGCCAGCAGCCAAGATAGGCTAGCGGGAAATGAGCAGTTCTTC.

The J gene is TRBJ1-3, the V gene TRBV20-1; no definite D call. This CDR3 contains 13 residues. Germline assignment: CDR1 DFQATT and CDR2 SNEGSKA (reference sequence). Trimming left V 6 bases short and J 2 bases short, with 11 bases between. The DNA for the CDR3 is TGCAGTGCCAGTGACCCTGCTGGAAACACCATATATTTT. It yields the protein CSASDPAGNTIYF.

There are a few counts of this clonotype. This chain uses TRBV14 with TRBJ1-1; no firm D call. The germline CDR1 and CDR2 sequences are SGHDN and FVKESK. V lost 0 bases and J lost 0, with 2 bases in between. This CDR3 comprises 13 residues. The CDR3 DNA reads TGTGCCAGCAGCCAAGATATGAACACTGAAGCTTTCTTT. This encodes CASSQDMNTEAFF.

Many counts were recorded for this clonotype. This sequence joins TRBV20-1 and TRBJ2-3; 11 positions agree with TRBD2. This CDR3 has 15 residues. The V segment lost 3 bases and the J segment 4 bases; nucleotides outside the gene matches: 6. The germline V gene encodes CDR1 DFQATT and CDR2 SNEGSKA (reference sequence). In DNA, the CDR3 is TGCAGTGCTAGCCCCCTAGCGGGAGGTCCAGATACGCAGTATTTT. This encodes CSASPLAGGPDTQYF.

This clonotype occurred many times. The V gene is TRBV28, the J gene TRBJ1-5; 8 bases map to TRBD1. Losses at the gene ends were 5 bases for V and 5 bases for J; bases not matched to a gene: 11. The germline V gene encodes CDR1 MDHEN and CDR2 SYDVKM. This CDR3 is built from 16 residues. The CDR3 nucleotides read TGTGCCAGCAGTCTTCGAGACAGGGGTCGGGATCAGCCCCAGCATTTT. This codes for CASSLRDRGRDQPQHF.

V usage is TRBV7-3 and J usage is TRBJ2-2, with 7 bases aligning to TRBD2. This CDR3 is built from 17 residues. From germline, CDR1 is SGHTA and CDR2 FQGTGA. V lost 5 bases to trimming and J lost 2 bases; unmatched junction nucleotides: 11. CDR3 region: CASSPVVGLENTGELFF. CDR3 DNA: TGTGCCAGCAGCCCGGTAGTAGGACTAGAAAACACCGGGGAGCTGTTTTTT.

This chain connects TRBV13 to TRBJ2-5; TRBD2 matches at 8 bases. This CDR3 comprises 16 residues. The ends lost 0 bases at V and 6 bases at J; junction bases unmatched: 9. Looked up from germline, CDR1 is PRHDT and CDR2 is FYEKMQ (reference sequence). The CDR3 is CASSLGRGGLGKTQYF. DNA of the CDR3: TGTGCCAGCAGCTTAGGCCGGGGGGGACTAGGGAAGACCCAGTACTTC.

The sample holds a few counts of this clonotype. One end of the junction fails to match germline, which may point to a read error. This chain joins TRBV5-1 and TRBJ2-5; D could derive from TRBD1 or TRBD2 (6 bases each). From germline, CDR1 is SGHRS and CDR2 YFSETQ. This CDR3 region has 16 residues. The CDR3 sequence is CASSLVIGGPQETQYF. The CDR3 bases are TGTGCCAGCAGCTTAGTTATTGGGGGGCCTCAAGAGACCCAGTACTTC. Variable domain in full (rest from reference TRBV5-1 and TRBJ2-5): KAGVTQTPRYLIKTRGQQVTLSCSPISGHRSVSWYQQTPGQGLQFLFEYFSETQRNKGNFPGRFSGRQFSNSRSEMNVSTLELGDSALYLCASSLVIGGPQETQYFGPGTRLLVL.

V is TRBV3-1 and J is TRBJ2-2, with D hard to call. The ends were cut back, 2 bases at V and 6 bases at J, with 4 bases in the middle. Germline lookup yields CDR1 LGHDT and CDR2 YNNKEL (reference sequence). The CDR3 has 12 amino acids. The CDR3 nucleotides are TGTGCCAGCAGCCAATTTTCCGGGGAGCTGTTTTTT. It is translated as CASSQFSGELFF. Variable domain in full (rest from reference TRBV3-1 and TRBJ2-2): DTAVSQTPKYLVTQMGNDKSIKCEQNLGHDTMYWYKQDSKKFLKIMFSYNNKELIINETVPNRFSPKSPDKAHLNLHINSLELGDSAVYFCASSQFSGELFFGEGSRLTVL.

The chain is built from TRBV28 and TRBJ1-5; no clear D. CDR1 is MDHEN, CDR2 SYDVKM, per germline. V shed 4 bases and J shed 2 bases, with 21 bases lying between them. This CDR3 has 18 residues. This chain's CDR3 is CASSSYPLFLVGNQPQHF. The CDR3 DNA sequence: TGTGCCAGCAGTTCCTATCCCCTATTTCTTGTTGGCAATCAGCCCCAGCATTTT.

This clonotype was seen a handful of times. The chain has TRBV7-6 and TRBJ2-7; the match to TRBD1 covers 8 bases. The germline V gene encodes CDR1 SGHVS and CDR2 FNYEAQ. The CDR3 consists of 13 residues. The J segment lost 2 bases and the V segment lost 8 bases, leaving 5 bases of the junction unmatched. CDR3 residues: CASGTGIAYEQYF. CDR3 sequence (DNA): TGTGCCAGCGGGACAGGAATAGCCTACGAGCAGTACTTC.

This clonotype occurred a few times. The chain carries TRBV29-1 and TRBJ2-1, with 10 nucleotides matching TRBD2. Germline V CDR1 and CDR2: SQVTM, ANQGSEA. CDR3 size: 13 residues. The ends lost 4 bases at V and 14 bases at J; junction bases unmatched: 11. CDR3 in DNA: TGCAGCGTTGTCCTATTAGCGGGAGGAATGAAGTTCTTC. This translates into CSVVLLAGGMKFF.

The rearrangement links TRBV12-3 or TRBV12-4 to TRBJ1-5; the D is unclear. Trimming removed 2 bases at V and 0 bases at J, with 5 bases between. The CDR3 has 14 residues. CDR3 DNA sequence: TGTGCCAGCAGTTTAACATTTAGCAATCAGCCCCAGCATTTT. This encodes CASSLTFSNQPQHF.

J is TRBJ1-1 and V is TRBV5-4; possibly TRBD1 for D (5 bases). The CDR3 has 15 amino acids. CDR1 and CDR2 (germline): SGHNT, YYREEE (reference sequence). V gave up 1 base and J gave up 2 bases, with 12 bases separating them. CDR3 sequence reads: CASSLPADSNTEAFF. The CDR3 region has the DNA TGTGCCAGCAGCTTGCCGGCTGACAGTAACACTGAAGCTTTCTTT.

This clonotype turned up a few times. This chain joins TRBV29-1 and TRBJ2-7, with 7 positions matching TRBD1. The V segment lost 4 bases and the J segment 6 bases; nucleotides outside the gene matches: 6. Germline V lookup: CDR1 SQVTM, CDR2 ANQGSEA. There are 12 residues in the CDR3. The CDR3 is CSVVTGDGEQYF. The DNA of the CDR3 is TGCAGCGTTGTTACAGGGGATGGCGAGCAGTACTTC.